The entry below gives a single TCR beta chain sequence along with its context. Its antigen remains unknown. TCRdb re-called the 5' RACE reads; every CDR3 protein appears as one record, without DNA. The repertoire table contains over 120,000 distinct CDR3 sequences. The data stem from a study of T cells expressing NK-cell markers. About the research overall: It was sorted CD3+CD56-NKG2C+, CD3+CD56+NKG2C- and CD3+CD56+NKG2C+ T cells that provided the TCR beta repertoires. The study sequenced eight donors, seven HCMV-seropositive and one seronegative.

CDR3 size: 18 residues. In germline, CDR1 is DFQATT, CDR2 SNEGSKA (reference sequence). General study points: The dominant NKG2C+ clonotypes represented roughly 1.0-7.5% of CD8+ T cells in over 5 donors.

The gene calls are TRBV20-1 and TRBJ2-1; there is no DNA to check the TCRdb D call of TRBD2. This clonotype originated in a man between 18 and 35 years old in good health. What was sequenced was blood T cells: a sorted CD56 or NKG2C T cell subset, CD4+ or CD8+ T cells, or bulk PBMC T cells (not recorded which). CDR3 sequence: CSARDGGQTSGSGNEQFF.